Below, 22 T cell receptor beta chains from the same sample are listed, as sequenced in a study of blood T cell repertoires in COVID-19. Clones were read by immunoSEQ multiplex PCR, and TCRdb kept only the in-frame ones, dropping some. The table has approximately 290,000 clones, approximately 85% seen once. Sequenced input: peripheral blood. These receptor sequences come from a human donor with COVID-19, enrolled during active disease. The donor label of this sample is uncertain.

The gene calls are TRBV30 and TRBJ2-7; TRBD1 might be the D (7 bases). CDR1 is GTSNPN, CDR2 SVGIG, per germline (reference sequence). The CDR3 has 13 amino acids. Trimming left V 3 bases short and J 5 bases short, with 14 bases between. The CDR3 sequence: CAWRTRGAHEQYF. CDR3 sequence (DNA): TGTGCCTGGAGGACCAGGGGGGCCCACGAGCAGTACTTC.

This chain uses TRBV6-5 with TRBJ2-2; a weak D match, TRBD1 (5 bases). The ends were cut back, 5 bases at V and 6 bases at J, with 13 bases in the middle. Per the germline V gene, CDR1 is MNHEY and CDR2 is SVGAGI. This CDR3 contains 14 residues. The CDR3 loop is CASSQDTYSGELFF. Here the CDR3 DNA reads TGTGCCAGCAGTCAGGACACTTATTCCGGGGAGCTGTTTTTT.

The table lists this clone with a count of one. This sequence joins TRBV30 and TRBJ2-3, with D unclear. CDR1 and CDR2 from the germline V gene are GTSNPN and SVGIG (reference sequence). Trimming left V 4 bases short and J 1 base short, with 9 bases between. This CDR3 region has 13 residues. Here the CDR3 DNA reads TGTGCCTGGACTTTCTCCCGCACAGATACGCAGTATTTT. Amino acids: CAWTFSRTDTQYF.

The V call is TRBV5-5, the J call TRBJ1-4; no firm D call. CDR1 is SGHKS and CDR2 is YYEKEE in the germline V gene (reference sequence). V lost 6 bases and J lost 2, with 20 bases in between. The CDR3 is made up of 17 amino acids. CDR3 DNA sequence: TGTGCCAGCACCAATCCGACAAGTCCAGATACTAATGAAAAACTGTTTTTT. Protein product: CASTNPTSPDTNEKLFF. The variable domain in full, completed from reference TRBV5-5 and TRBJ1-4, reads DAGVTQSPTHLIKTRGQQVTLRCSPISGHKSVSWYQQVLGQGPQFIFQYYEKEERGRGNFPDRFSARQFPNYSSELNVNALLLGDSALYLCASTNPTSPDTNEKLFFGSGTQLSVL.

The J gene is TRBJ2-5, the V gene TRBV18; 7 nucleotides match TRBD1. The CDR3 has 14 residues. Germline assignment: CDR1 KGHSH and CDR2 LQKENI. V dropped 3 bases and J dropped 2; count of bases not matched to a gene: 3. CDR3 in amino acids: CASSPEQGQETQYF. The CDR3 DNA sequence: TGTGCCAGCTCACCCGAACAGGGGCAAGAGACCCAGTACTTC.

This clone has a handful of counts. The chain uses TRBV28 and TRBJ1-2; maybe TRBD1 (6 bases). Germline V lookup: CDR1 MDHEN, CDR2 SYDVKM. The ends were cut back, 7 bases at V and 4 bases at J, with 19 bases in the middle. The CDR3 length is 15 residues. The CDR3 loop is CASTATRGGLYGYTF. Written as DNA, the CDR3 is TGTGCCAGCACCGCAACCAGGGGCGGACTCTATGGCTACACCTTC.

The J gene is TRBJ1-5, the V gene TRBV19; D not certain. V was shortened by 10 bases and J by 4 bases, with 14 bases between the two germline ends. Per the germline V gene, CDR1 is LNHDA and CDR2 is SQIVND (reference sequence). CDR3 size: 13 residues. This CDR3 is CATTREANQPQHF. CDR3 bases: TGTGCCACCACTAGAGAGGCGAATCAGCCCCAGCATTTT.

This clone has a single count. This chain joins TRBV28 and TRBJ1-6, with TRBD1 matching 7 bases. The V segment lost 5 bases and the J segment 8 bases; nucleotides outside the gene matches: 6. The CDR3 totals 14 residues. Germline loops: CDR1 MDHEN, CDR2 SYDVKM. CDR3 sequence reads: CASSTTGADSPLHF. CDR3 DNA sequence: TGTGCCAGCAGTACCACAGGGGCGGATTCACCCCTCCACTTT.

The rearrangement links TRBV7-3 to TRBJ1-3; TRBD1 might be the D (5 bases). The CDR3 totals 15 residues. Germline lookup yields CDR1 SGHTA and CDR2 FQGTGA. The V end lost 4 bases, the J end lost 2 bases, and 12 bases lay between the germline ends. This CDR3 is CASSSESGTGNTIYF. The CDR3 bases are TGTGCCAGCAGCTCTGAATCAGGGACTGGAAACACCATATATTTT.

A note on this clone: At the DNA level, this CDR3 is encoded by other sequences in the same sample as well. V usage is TRBV7-2 and J usage is TRBJ2-1; TRBD2 matches at 11 bases. Losses at the gene ends were 0 bases for V and 4 bases for J; bases not matched to a gene: 2. Germline CDR1 reads SGHTA; CDR2 reads FQGNSA. The CDR3 has 16 amino acids. The CDR3 DNA is TGTGCCAGCAGCTTAGCTGGGACTAGCGGATACAATGAGCAGTTCTTC. This gives the protein CASSLAGTSGYNEQFF.

This chain joins TRBV6-2 or TRBV6-3 and TRBJ2-7, with 14 bases that match TRBD2. The V gene's germline CDR1 is MNHEY and CDR2 SVGEGT. Germline trimming cut 2 bases from V and 4 bases from J; bases unmatched to any gene: 7. This CDR3 has 17 residues. CDR3 sequence (DNA): TGTGCCAGCAGTTACAACCCCGGGACTAGCGGGAGATACGAGCAGTACTTC. This encodes CASSYNPGTSGRYEQYF.

The rearrangement links TRBV7-9 to TRBJ1-1; 7 bases match TRBD1. J was trimmed by 0 bases and V by 5 bases; bases with no gene match: 9. CDR3 size: 16 residues. Germline loops: CDR1 SEHNR, CDR2 FQNEAQ (reference sequence). CDR3 nucleotides: TGTGCCAGCAGCCCAAGACAGGGAGTTATGAACACTGAAGCTTTCTTT. Translated: CASSPRQGVMNTEAFF.

The chain couples TRBV29-1 to TRBJ1-4; the D is unclear. This CDR3 comprises 12 residues. Germline CDR1 and CDR2: SQVTM and ANQGSEA. The V end was cut by 4 bases, the J end by 4 bases, with 7 bases between. The chain's CDR3 is CSVAVNNEKLFF. CDR3 nucleotides: TGCAGCGTTGCAGTTAATAATGAAAAACTGTTTTTT.

J is TRBJ2-1 and V is TRBV29-1, with D tentatively TRBD2 (6 bases). The length of the CDR3 is 12 residues. Germline CDR1 is SQVTM and CDR2 is ANQGSEA. V lost 7 bases and J 7 bases, leaving 14 bases between the germline ends. The CDR3 DNA is TGCAGCGGCGGGGAAGGGTTGAATGAGCAGTTCTTC. Translating gives CSGGEGLNEQFF.

The gene calls are TRBV10-3 and TRBJ2-7, with TRBD1 matching over 10 bases. The V and J ends lost 7 bases and 5 bases, in that order; junction bases with no gene match: 8. The CDR3 is made up of 14 amino acids. Germline CDR1 ENHRY, CDR2 SYGVKD. CDR3 residues: CAITAGTGVHEQYF. CDR3 nucleotides: TGTGCCATCACTGCCGGGACAGGGGTTCACGAGCAGTACTTC.

This rearrangement joins TRBV6-5 to TRBJ1-1; 7 positions agree with TRBD1. Unmatched junction bases numbered 7, after V lost 5 bases and J lost 7 bases. Germline values: CDR1 MNHEY, CDR2 SVGAGI. The CDR3 runs to 13 residues. Here the CDR3 reads CASSMTGRDEAFF. DNA for the CDR3: TGTGCCAGCAGTATGACAGGGCGGGATGAAGCTTTCTTT.

The chain uses TRBV30 and TRBJ2-5; 10 positions match TRBD2. Losses at the gene ends were 2 bases for V and 4 bases for J; bases not matched to a gene: 10. The length of the CDR3 is 16 residues. Per germline, CDR1 GTSNPN and CDR2 SVGIG (reference sequence). The CDR3 spells CAWSLDSGRAAETQYF. The CDR3 nucleotides read TGTGCCTGGAGTCTCGACAGCGGGAGGGCCGCAGAGACCCAGTACTTC.

This sequence joins TRBV19 and TRBJ1-1, with D uncertain. The V end lost 6 bases, the J end lost 6 bases, and 5 bases lay between the germline ends. The CDR3 is 10 amino acids. CDR1 is LNHDA, CDR2 SQIVND, per germline (reference sequence). The CDR3 loop is CASRGAEAFF. In DNA, the CDR3 is TGTGCCAGTAGGGGCGCTGAAGCTTTCTTT.

V gene TRBV24-1 combines with J gene TRBJ2-3; 10 bases align to TRBD2. CDR1 is KGHDR and CDR2 is SFDVKD in the germline V gene. The CDR3 loop spans 16 amino acids. The V and J ends lost 4 bases and 5 bases, in that order; junction bases with no gene match: 8. DNA of the CDR3: TGTGCCACCAGTGACCTAAGGGCTAGCGGGAGAGATACGCAGTATTTT. It is translated as CATSDLRASGRDTQYF.

This clone showed up just once. The genes are TRBV11-1 and TRBJ1-1; possibly TRBD1 for D (6 bases). The CDR3 sequence is 14 residues long. Germline assignment: CDR1 SGHAT and CDR2 FQDESV (reference sequence). Trimming removed 5 bases at V and 7 bases at J, with 17 bases between. The CDR3 region is CASSPSTTGYEAFF. In DNA form, the CDR3 reads TGTGCCAGCAGCCCATCAACAACAGGGTATGAAGCTTTCTTT.

The V call is TRBV25-1, the J call TRBJ1-2, with 9 bases lining up with TRBD1. This CDR3 region has 16 residues. Germline CDR1 MGHDK, CDR2 SYGVNS. Trimming cost V 3 bases and J 1 base; bases outside gene matches: 6. CDR3 bases: TGTGCCAGCAGTGAGCCCGGGACAGGGCTTAACTATGGCTACACCTTC. Its translation is CASSEPGTGLNYGYTF.

V gene TRBV5-6 combines with J gene TRBJ1-6, with D possibly matching TRBD1 (5 bases). This CDR3 contains 14 residues. Germline V CDR1 and CDR2: SGHDT, YYEEEE. V was trimmed by 3 bases and J by 11 bases, leaving 15 bases between them. This chain's CDR3 is CASSSGGDLAPLHF. The CDR3 DNA follows: TGTGCCAGCAGCTCGGGGGGGGACTTAGCACCCCTCCACTTT.